The present TCR beta chain was sequenced within a study of CD8 T cells in ankylosing spondylitis. Trimming shortened V by 11 bases and J by 2 bases, and 18 bases separated the two germline ends. CDR3 length: 14 residues. Per germline, CDR1 SEHNR and CDR2 FQNEAQ (reference sequence). Overall study findings and caveats: Disease-linked clones displayed a CD8+ phenotype and appeared relatively rarely in peripheral blood.

This clonotype was seen only a few times. Its cognate antigen is unknown. In TCRdb, the 5' RACE reads were re-called with MiXCR into one record per CDR3 protein. The table includes fewer than 400,000 distinct CDR3 sequences, roughly 14% detected once. The TCR was taken from a male donor with ankylosing spondylitis or in good health (not recorded which). The genes are TRBV7-9 and TRBJ1-1, with a possible D match to TRBD1 (6 bases). The sample comprised blood, either unsorted or a sorted T cell fraction (not recorded which). CDR3 region: CAGGLGQINTEAFF. The CDR3, as DNA: TGTGCCGGCGGGCTAGGACAGATTAACACTGAAGCTTTCTTT.